The 24 T cell receptor beta chains below all came from one sample that was sequenced in a study of blood T cells in healthy people across ages. A second PCR, run for roughly 7 to 12 cycles, used a sample-barcoded 5' primer plus a J-beta primer mix. Each CDR3 protein gets one entry after TCRdb re-called the 5' RACE reads with MiXCR. In the table there are 550,000 to 800,000 distinct CDR3 sequences, under 25% of which are singletons. Sequenced input: blood. The receptors shown here come from a man aged 65 to 79 in good health.

The rearrangement links TRBV5-8 to TRBJ1-1, with a weak D call TRBD1 (6 bases). Germline CDR1 SGHTS, CDR2 YDEGEE. The V end lost 2 bases, the J end lost 10 bases, and 9 bases lay between the germline ends. The CDR3 has 11 amino acids. CDR3 bases: TGTGCCAGCAGCTTAGTAGGGGGAGCTTTCTTT. Its protein is CASSLVGGAFF.

The genes are TRBV5-4 and TRBJ2-1; unclear D gene. The CDR3 has 14 amino acids. The V gene's germline CDR1 is SGHNT and CDR2 YYREEE (reference sequence). Between the trimmed V and J ends, which lost 6 bases and 5 bases, there was a span of 15 bases. For the CDR3, the DNA is TGTGCCAGCACCTACGGCAAACGGGACAATGAGCAGTTCTTC. It yields the protein CASTYGKRDNEQFF.

This chain joins TRBV7-3 and TRBJ1-6; the D is unclear. The CDR3 length is 13 residues. Germline CDR1 reads SGHTA; CDR2 reads FQGTGA. V was trimmed by 1 base and J by 9 bases, leaving 7 bases between them. The CDR3 sequence: CASSLRSGSPLHF. DNA of the CDR3: TGTGCCAGCAGCTTAAGGAGCGGTTCACCCCTCCACTTT.

CDR3 sequence reads: CSARSGRGDTDTQYF. The CDR3 DNA sequence: TGCAGTGCTAGAAGCGGGAGAGGGGACACAGATACGCAGTATTTT. V usage is TRBV20-1 and J usage is TRBJ2-3; 8 nucleotides line up with TRBD2. Germline trimming cut 2 bases from V and 2 bases from J; bases unmatched to any gene: 6. The CDR3 runs to 15 residues. CDR1 and CDR2 (germline): DFQATT, SNEGSKA (reference sequence).

The chain links TRBV7-3 to TRBJ2-3; unclear D gene. V was shortened by 2 bases and J by 5 bases, with 11 bases between the two germline ends. This CDR3 has 14 amino acids. From germline, CDR1 is SGHTA and CDR2 FQGTGA. This chain's CDR3 is CASSLGQKGDTQYF. In DNA form, the CDR3 reads TGTGCCAGCAGCTTAGGGCAGAAGGGAGATACGCAGTATTTT. Filled out from reference TRBV7-3 and TRBJ2-3, the complete variable domain reads GAGVSQTPSNKVTEKGKYVELRCDPISGHTALYWYRQSLGQGPEFLIYFQGTGAADDSGLPNDRFFAVRPEGSVSTLKIQRTERGDSAVYLCASSLGQKGDTQYFGPGTRLTVL.

The rearrangement joins TRBV6-2 or TRBV6-3 to TRBJ1-1; D may be TRBD1 (5 bases). V lost 0 bases and J 0 bases, leaving 5 bases between the germline ends. This CDR3 spans 14 amino acids. Germline CDR1 and CDR2: MNHEY and SVGEGT. Here the CDR3 DNA reads TGTGCCAGCAGTTACTCGGACATGAACACTGAAGCTTTCTTT. This translates into CASSYSDMNTEAFF.

The rearrangement joins TRBV7-8 to TRBJ2-7; 8 bases line up with TRBD2. CDR3 size: 16 residues. CDR1 is SGHVS and CDR2 is FQNEAQ in the germline V gene. V was clipped by 1 base and J by 5 bases; unmatched bases: 10. CDR3 coding DNA: TGTGCCAGCAGCTTAGGATCCGGACTAGCTGCGGACGAGCAGTACTTC. Encoded protein: CASSLGSGLAADEQYF.

This clonotype was recorded at least ten times. The J gene is TRBJ2-5, the V gene TRBV12-3 or TRBV12-4, with 8 bases lining up with TRBD1. The CDR3 sequence is 15 residues long. V lost 2 bases to trimming and J lost 5 bases; unmatched junction nucleotides: 7. The CDR3, as DNA: TGTGCCAGCAGTTTACAGGGGGCTTTATGGGAGACCCAGTACTTC. Amino acid sequence: CASSLQGALWETQYF.

This clonotype was counted between two and nine times. A much bigger clone sits one base away, suggesting this may be a read error. The V gene is TRBV28, the J gene TRBJ2-7, with a weak D call TRBD2 (6 bases). This CDR3 is built from 14 residues. V shed 2 bases and J shed 9 bases, with 17 bases lying between them. The germline gives CDR1 MDHEN, CDR2 SYDVKM. CDR3: CASSLGREWDGQYF. CDR3 DNA: TGTGCCAGCAGTTTAGGACGGGAGTGGGACGGGCAGTACTTC.

The chain has TRBV12-3 or TRBV12-4 and TRBJ2-5, with TRBD2 matching 12 bases. V lost 6 bases and J lost 11; bases outside the gene matches: 16. The CDR3 totals 16 residues. The CDR3 DNA sequence: TGTGCCAGCAGGGGGGGACTAGCGGGTACTCTAGGTGAGCAGTACTTC. It specifies CASRGGLAGTLGEQYF.

This clonotype was observed a few times. V usage is TRBV29-1 and J usage is TRBJ2-2; D is uncertain. CDR1 is SQVTM and CDR2 is ANQGSEA in the germline V gene. The V end was cut by 5 bases, the J end by 4 bases, with 5 bases between. CDR3 length equals 11 residues. The CDR3 loop is CSVSATGELFF. DNA for the CDR3: TGCAGCGTTTCGGCCACCGGGGAGCTGTTTTTT.

The J gene is TRBJ2-1, the V gene TRBV7-9, with 12 bases matching TRBD2. V shed 7 bases and J 9 bases; nucleotides not matched to a gene: 16. The CDR3 loop spans 17 amino acids. The germline V gene encodes CDR1 SEHNR and CDR2 FQNEAQ (reference sequence). This chain's CDR3 is CASTRTSGKRYFGEQFF. Written as DNA, the CDR3 is TGTGCCAGCACCCGGACTAGCGGGAAACGTTATTTTGGTGAGCAGTTCTTC.

The gene calls are TRBV7-2 and TRBJ2-4, with no clear D. Trimming removed 5 bases from V and 1 base from J, with 12 bases in between. This CDR3 spans 15 amino acids. Germline CDR1 is SGHTA and CDR2 is FQGNSA. The CDR3: CASSPSGGAKNIQYF. The CDR3 bases are TGTGCCAGCAGCCCATCTGGCGGTGCCAAAAACATTCAGTACTTC.

This clonotype was seen repeatedly, ten times or more. The J gene is TRBJ2-5, the V gene TRBV7-6; D is unresolved. Trimming removed 1 base from V and 5 bases from J, with 14 bases in between. This CDR3 comprises 15 residues. The V gene's germline CDR1 is SGHVS and CDR2 FNYEAQ. The chain's CDR3 is CASSLGPIVRETQYF. CDR3 nucleotide sequence: TGTGCCAGCAGCTTAGGGCCTATCGTCAGGGAGACCCAGTACTTC.

The chain has TRBV29-1 and TRBJ1-1, with TRBD1 as a possible D gene (5 bases). Germline lookup yields CDR1 SQVTM and CDR2 ANQGSEA. The V and J ends lost 0 bases and 0 bases respectively, with 8 bases between them. This CDR3 has 14 residues. In nucleotides, the CDR3 is TGCAGCGTTGAAGAGGGACGGATGAACACTGAAGCTTTCTTT. Translated, it gives CSVEEGRMNTEAFF. Filled out from reference TRBV29-1 and TRBJ1-1, the complete variable domain reads SAVISQKPSRDICQRGTSLTIQCQVDSQVTMMFWYRQQPGQSLTLIATANQGSEATYESGFVIDKFPISRPNLTFSTLTVSNMSPEDSSIYLCSVEEGRMNTEAFFGQGTRLTVV.

This clonotype was seen a single time. V usage is TRBV29-1 and J usage is TRBJ2-5, with D maybe TRBD2 (5 bases). The J call is doubtful: the DNA matches TRBJ2-1 better. This CDR3 comprises 11 residues. CDR1 and CDR2 from the germline V gene are SQVTM and ANQGSEA. The CDR3 bases are TGCAGCGTTGGACCGGAGGATGAGCAGTTCTTC. Its translation is CSVGPEDEQFF.

This clonotype appeared a few times. At one end, the junction sequence differs from germline, possibly due to a read error. The chain joins TRBV28 to TRBJ2-5; 7 bases fit TRBD1. The CDR3 sequence is 15 residues long. The germline V gene encodes CDR1 MDHEN and CDR2 SYDVKM. The chain's CDR3 is CAGSPKTGIQETQYF. In DNA, the CDR3 is TGTGCCGGCAGTCCCAAGACAGGGATCCAAGAGACCCAGTACTTC.

The rearrangement joins TRBV5-1 to TRBJ2-2; D not resolved. The CDR3 totals 15 residues. The V gene's germline CDR1 is SGHRS and CDR2 YFSETQ. V lost 0 bases to trimming and J lost 4 bases, with 10 bases between them. The chain's CDR3 is CASSLDPGTTGELFF. The CDR3 nucleotides are TGCGCCAGCAGCTTGGATCCGGGCACCACCGGGGAGCTGTTTTTT.

The chain recombines TRBV29-1 with TRBJ2-3; 7 nucleotides line up with TRBD2. Per germline, CDR1 SQVTM and CDR2 ANQGSEA. After removal of 6 bases from V and 6 bases from J, the junction contained 9 bases not matched to a gene. CDR3 length: 13 residues. The CDR3 DNA is TGCAGCGTCCGAGCGGGAAAAGGGGATACGCAGTATTTT. This sequence encodes CSVRAGKGDTQYF.

The chain couples TRBV3-1 to TRBJ2-1; 12 bases map to TRBD2. The V gene end was trimmed by 1 base and the J gene end by 2 bases; junction bases not matched to a gene: 3. Germline V gives CDR1 LGHDT, CDR2 YNNKEL (reference sequence). CDR3 length equals 17 residues. CDR3 in amino acids: CASSQGGLAGPYNEQFF. As DNA, the CDR3 is TGTGCCAGCAGCCAAGGAGGACTAGCGGGGCCCTACAATGAGCAGTTCTTC.

Comments on this clonotype: Compared with germline, one end of the junction differs, possibly owing to a read error. The chain couples TRBV3-1 to TRBJ2-5, with a tentative D call TRBD2 (6 bases). CDR3 length: 15 amino acids. In germline, CDR1 is LGHDT, CDR2 YNNKEL (reference sequence). CDR3 loop: CASSLGETSFNEQSF. The CDR3 bases are TGTGCCAGCAGCCTGGGCGAGACTAGTTTTAATGAGCAGTCCTTC.

The chain joins TRBV15 to TRBJ2-3; 7 bases are shared with TRBD1. J lost 0 bases, V lost 4 bases, and 13 bases had no gene match. CDR3 length: 18 amino acids. Per the germline V gene, CDR1 is LNHNV and CDR2 is YYDKDF (reference sequence). This CDR3 is CATSTILLGQTSTDTQYF. CDR3 nucleotide sequence: TGTGCCACCAGCACGATTTTATTGGGACAGACTAGCACAGATACGCAGTATTTT.

CDR3 nucleotide sequence: TGCGCCAGCAGCTTAAGTCAGGCCCGAAAAGAGACCCAGTACTTC. Protein: CASSLSQARKETQYF. The chain employs TRBV5-1 and TRBJ2-5, with D unresolved. CDR1 and CDR2 (germline): SGHRS, YFSETQ. The CDR3 runs to 15 residues. The germline V and J ends were trimmed by 2 bases and 3 bases, with 14 bases remaining between them.

This clonotype was detected only a few times. J is TRBJ2-1 and V is TRBV18; 9 bases line up with TRBD1. The CDR3 runs to 15 residues. Losses at the gene ends were 3 bases for V and 5 bases for J; bases not matched to a gene: 5. Per germline, CDR1 KGHSH and CDR2 LQKENI. The CDR3 coding sequence is TGTGCCAGCTCACCTATGGGACAGGGAGACAATGAGCAGTTCTTC. It is translated as CASSPMGQGDNEQFF.